The 24 T cell receptor beta chains given below trace back to one sample, sequenced in a study of identical twins. In TCRdb, the 5' RACE reads were re-called with MiXCR into one record per CDR3 protein. The table includes some 730,000 distinct CDR3 sequences, approximately 18% detected once. Another study also made use of these data, one on T cells expressing NK-cell markers.

Sample: PBMCs. The receptors stem from a woman aged 18-35 years in good health.

The V and J genes are TRBV5-6 and TRBJ2-5; 7 bases are shared with TRBD1. CDR1 is SGHDT, CDR2 YYEEEE, per germline. Unmatched junction bases numbered 5, after V lost 4 bases and J lost 5 bases. This CDR3 region has 13 residues. As DNA, the CDR3 is TGTGCCAGCAGCGTGACAGGGAAGGAGACCCAGTACTTC. Translating it yields CASSVTGKETQYF.

The V gene is TRBV6-2 or TRBV6-3, the J gene TRBJ2-7, with 8 bases matching TRBD1. The V gene end was trimmed by 6 bases and the J gene end by 4 bases; junction bases not matched to a gene: 11. Germline lookup yields CDR1 MNHEY and CDR2 SVGEGT. This CDR3 region has 15 residues. CDR3 DNA: TGTGCCAGCAGCGAAAGACCAAGGGACAGGTACGAGCAGTACTTC. Translating it yields CASSERPRDRYEQYF.

This clonotype was recorded a few times. The chain has TRBV5-1 and TRBJ2-3, with D perhaps assigned TRBD1 or TRBD2 (5 bases each). CDR3 size: 14 residues. CDR1 SGHRS and CDR2 YFSETQ come from the germline V gene. Trimming stripped 0 bases from V and 4 bases from J, with 9 bases between. In DNA, the CDR3 is TGCGCCAGCAGCTTGGCGGGGCCACCAGATACGCAGTATTTT. Translation: CASSLAGPPDTQYF.

This clonotype was found a few times. The chain carries TRBV11-1 and TRBJ2-1; 16 nucleotides line up with TRBD2. The germline V gene encodes CDR1 SGHAT and CDR2 FQDESV (reference sequence). The CDR3 loop spans 19 amino acids. The V segment lost 6 bases and the J segment 4 bases; nucleotides outside the gene matches: 12. The CDR3 region is CASRRTGTSGRGKYNEQFF. For the CDR3, the DNA is TGTGCCAGCAGGCGGACCGGGACTAGCGGGAGGGGTAAATACAATGAGCAGTTCTTC.

The V gene is TRBV10-3, the J gene TRBJ2-1; 10 nucleotides agree with TRBD2. Per the germline V gene, CDR1 is ENHRY and CDR2 is SYGVKD. V shed 11 bases, J shed 4 bases, and the junction held 5 bases outside the gene matches. The CDR3 spans 13 residues. Written as DNA, the CDR3 is TGTGCCGTCCTAGCGGGGGAGTACAATGAGCAGTTCTTC. Translating it yields CAVLAGEYNEQFF.

The rearrangement uses TRBV5-1 and TRBJ2-2, with TRBD1 as a possible D gene (5 bases). Germline V gene sequence: CDR1 SGHRS, CDR2 YFSETQ. This CDR3 comprises 12 residues. Trimming left V 3 bases short and J 9 bases short, with 9 bases between. In DNA, the CDR3 is TGCGCCAGCAGCTCCCAGGGCCGGGAGCTGTTTTTT. Translation: CASSSQGRELFF.

V and J are TRBV4-2 and TRBJ2-1; D ambiguous. Germline loops: CDR1 LGHNA, CDR2 YNFKEQ. The CDR3 runs 17 residues. The V end lost 0 bases, the J end lost 5 bases, and 17 bases lay between the germline ends. DNA of the CDR3: TGTGCCAGCAGCCAAGATCCTAGTACGGCTAGAAACAATGAGCAGTTCTTC. It yields the protein CASSQDPSTARNNEQFF.

This clonotype was observed a handful of times. This chain links TRBV15 with TRBJ2-7; TRBD2 aligns across 12 bases. This CDR3 comprises 19 residues. Germline lookup yields CDR1 LNHNV and CDR2 YYDKDF (reference sequence). The junction had 21 bases not matched to a gene; V was cut back by 5 bases and J by 7 bases. Written as DNA, the CDR3 is TGTGCCACCAGCCCCCGAATCGGAGGACTAGCGGGATCAGATGGGGAGCAGTACTTC. It codes for CATSPRIGGLAGSDGEQYF.

Many counts were recorded for this clonotype. V gene TRBV20-1 combines with J gene TRBJ2-5, with D unclear. This CDR3 is built from 12 residues. Per germline, CDR1 DFQATT and CDR2 SNEGSKA (reference sequence). Trimming pared 3 bases from V and 5 bases from J, leaving 10 bases between. The CDR3 DNA sequence: TGCAGTGCTAGGAGAGGTGGGGAGACCCAGTACTTC. The encoded protein is CSARRGGETQYF.

The chain employs TRBV11-2 and TRBJ2-5; 11 bases align to TRBD1. The CDR3 runs to 14 residues. With V trimmed by 1 base and J by 7 bases, 2 bases remained unmatched. Germline CDR1 SGHAT, CDR2 FQNNGV. The CDR3 region is CASSLGTGGRTQYF. CDR3 nucleotide sequence: TGTGCCAGCAGCTTAGGGACAGGGGGCAGGACCCAGTACTTC.

V usage is TRBV5-6 and J usage is TRBJ2-7, with D possibly called TRBD1 or TRBD2 (5 bases each). Germline values: CDR1 SGHDT, CDR2 YYEEEE. There are 14 residues in the CDR3. Deletions cut 1 base from V and 7 bases from J, with 15 bases between. CDR3 DNA: TGTGCCAGCAGCTTGCTGGGGACCAACTGGGAGCAGTACTTC. This codes for CASSLLGTNWEQYF.

The sample holds many counts of this clonotype. The genes are TRBV5-6 and TRBJ2-3; no definite D call. In germline, CDR1 is SGHDT, CDR2 YYEEEE. V lost 4 bases and J 4 bases, leaving 16 bases between the germline ends. The CDR3 is made up of 15 amino acids. The CDR3 coding sequence is TGTGCCAGCAGCGTCGTCCACGTTCATTCAGATACGCAGTATTTT. Encoded protein: CASSVVHVHSDTQYF. Full variable domain (outside the CDR3, taken from reference TRBV5-6 and TRBJ2-3): DAGVTQSPTHLIKTRGQQVTLRCSPKSGHDTVSWYQQALGQGPQFIFQYYEEEERQRGNFPDRFSGHQFPNYSSELNVNALLLGDSALYLCASSVVHVHSDTQYFGPGTRLTVL.

CDR3 in DNA: TGTGCCAGCAGTTTATATCTCTCAGATACGCAGTATTTT. Amino acid sequence: CASSLYLSDTQYF. The chain is built from TRBV12-3 or TRBV12-4 and TRBJ2-3; the D is unclear. The CDR3 has 13 residues. V was shortened by 2 bases and J by 4 bases, with 7 bases between the two germline ends.

The gene calls are TRBV29-1 and TRBJ2-7; D is perhaps TRBD1 (5 bases). This CDR3 is built from 13 residues. Germline assignment: CDR1 SQVTM and CDR2 ANQGSEA. V shed 7 bases and J shed 6 bases, with 19 bases lying between them. CDR3 amino acids: CSALQDNTFEQYF. CDR3 coding DNA: TGCAGCGCCCTACAGGATAATACCTTCGAGCAGTACTTC.

The chain employs TRBV10-3 and TRBJ1-2; 7 nucleotides match TRBD1. CDR1 is ENHRY, CDR2 SYGVKD, per germline. With 7 bases clipped from V and 7 bases from J, the junction kept 9 bases outside the gene matches. The CDR3 consists of 13 residues. The CDR3 is CAITHDRAAGYTF. DNA for the CDR3: TGTGCCATCACCCATGACAGGGCCGCTGGCTACACCTTC.

The chain couples TRBV3-1 to TRBJ1-2; 7 bases are shared with TRBD1. In germline, CDR1 is LGHDT, CDR2 YNNKEL (reference sequence). The J segment lost 7 bases and the V segment lost 0 bases, leaving 5 bases of the junction unmatched. This CDR3 has 14 residues. The CDR3 here is CASSQDRDRSGYTF. DNA of the CDR3: TGTGCCAGCAGCCAAGATCGGGACAGAAGTGGCTACACCTTC. Combining the CDR3 with reference TRBV3-1 and TRBJ1-2 gives the whole variable domain DTAVSQTPKYLVTQMGNDKSIKCEQNLGHDTMYWYKQDSKKFLKIMFSYNNKELIINETVPNRFSPKSPDKAHLNLHINSLELGDSAVYFCASSQDRDRSGYTFGSGTRLTVV.

J is TRBJ1-2 and V is TRBV12-3 or TRBV12-4, with D possibly matching TRBD1 (5 bases). The V end was cut by 5 bases, the J end by 4 bases, with 14 bases between. CDR3 length equals 14 residues. The CDR3 is CASSRDRIAYGYTF. Written as DNA, the CDR3 is TGTGCCAGCAGTCGGGACCGAATAGCCTATGGCTACACCTTC.

This clonotype was seen more than once but under ten times. V is TRBV5-6 and J is TRBJ2-2; D is unresolved. The germline V gene encodes CDR1 SGHDT and CDR2 YYEEEE. The CDR3 extends over 14 amino acids. Trimming shortened V by 4 bases and J by 5 bases, and 12 bases separated the two germline ends. CDR3: CASSPYLLTGELFF. Written as DNA, the CDR3 is TGTGCCAGCAGCCCGTACCTTCTTACCGGGGAGCTGTTTTTT.

This clonotype was seen many times. V gene TRBV7-2 combines with J gene TRBJ2-7, with TRBD2 matching over 9 bases. Germline values: CDR1 SGHTA, CDR2 FQGNSA. The CDR3 has 13 amino acids. With 6 bases clipped from V and 3 bases from J, the junction kept 3 bases outside the gene matches. In DNA, the CDR3 is TGTGCCAGCAGTCTGACTAGCGGCTACGAGCAGTACTTC. This codes for CASSLTSGYEQYF.

This clonotype was counted at least ten times. V usage is TRBV4-2 and J usage is TRBJ1-5; D gene ambiguous. Per germline, CDR1 LGHNA and CDR2 YNFKEQ. V lost 0 bases to trimming and J lost 5 bases, with 5 bases between them. The CDR3 extends over 13 amino acids. CDR3 nucleotide sequence: TGTGCCAGCAGCCAAGAGCCAGATCAGCCCCAGCATTTT. Amino acid sequence: CASSQEPDQPQHF.

This clonotype was seen a handful of times. This chain uses TRBV12-3 or TRBV12-4 with TRBJ2-1; D is possibly TRBD2 (6 bases). Trimming stripped 5 bases from V and 6 bases from J, with 11 bases between. There are 13 residues in the CDR3. The CDR3 sequence is CASSPTSINEQFF. The CDR3 bases are TGTGCCAGCAGTCCTACTAGCATCAATGAGCAGTTCTTC.

The gene calls are TRBV20-1 and TRBJ2-3; 7 bases align to TRBD2. The CDR3 runs 14 residues. V lost 6 bases to trimming and J lost 0 bases; unmatched junction nucleotides: 6. Germline lookup yields CDR1 DFQATT and CDR2 SNEGSKA (reference sequence). The CDR3 region has the DNA TGCAGTGCCATCGGAGCGGGAAGCACAGATACGCAGTATTTT. Amino acid sequence: CSAIGAGSTDTQYF.

This clonotype was detected a few times. The chain recombines TRBV7-3 with TRBJ2-1; weak D call: TRBD2 (5 bases). Germline V gene sequence: CDR1 SGHTA, CDR2 FQGTGA. The V end was cut by 3 bases, the J end by 7 bases, with 10 bases between. The CDR3 contains 13 residues. The CDR3 DNA reads as TGTGCCAGCAGCTTGAGGACTGAGAATGAGCAGTTCTTC. This sequence encodes CASSLRTENEQFF.

The rearrangement joins TRBV27 to TRBJ2-3; D remains unclear. V was trimmed by 5 bases and J by 1 base, leaving 16 bases between them. Germline CDR1 reads MNHEY; CDR2 reads SMNVEV (reference sequence). The CDR3 is made up of 16 amino acids. In nucleotides, the CDR3 is TGTGCCAGCAGTGGGTCTGGTCAGCCTCGCACAGATACGCAGTATTTT. Translating it yields CASSGSGQPRTDTQYF.